This T cell receptor (beta chain) was documented in a study of tumor-infiltrating lymphocytes in primary liver carcinoma. Study-wide background: Men as well as women, aged 30 to 69 years, made up the patients.

As regards this clonotype: Its antigen is unknown.

The CDR3 has 14 amino acids. Germline CDR1 SQVTM, CDR2 ANQGSEA. Study findings and constraints: There were only about 8-25% of top clones found in all five tumor regions. Pairs of tumor regions overlapped more than tumor-adjacent and tumor-blood pairs did.

Taking about 18-32 mg of unsorted bulk tissue, the authors co-extracted RNA and DNA. The cohort consisted of patients whose primary liver carcinoma was surgically resected. Total RNA (around 500 ng) served as template for TCR beta cDNA synthesis primed by a constant-region primer. TCR beta libraries came from three nested multiplex PCR rounds using slightly modified ARM-PCR. The first two PCR rounds used TRBV1-TRBV30 forward primers with a C-beta reverse primer, nine to eleven cycles each. TCRdb passed the multiplex PCR reads through MiXCR, listing each CDR3 protein once. The top ten clones hold 15% to 20% of a sample with 150,000 to 200,000 distinct CDR3 sequences, around four fifths of them seen once.

The sequencing sample was made of tumor tissue from primary liver carcinoma. The V and J genes are TRBV29-1 and TRBJ2-1, with TRBD2 identical over 10 bases. The J call could be wrong; TRBJ2-7 is a better fit for the DNA end. The sequence was collected from a man aged 35 to 55 with primary liver carcinoma and hepatitis B virus infection. CDR3 loop: CSVGAGGPRPEQYF. In DNA, the CDR3 is TGCAGCGTCGGAGCGGGAGGGCCGCGGCCTGAGCAGTACTTC.